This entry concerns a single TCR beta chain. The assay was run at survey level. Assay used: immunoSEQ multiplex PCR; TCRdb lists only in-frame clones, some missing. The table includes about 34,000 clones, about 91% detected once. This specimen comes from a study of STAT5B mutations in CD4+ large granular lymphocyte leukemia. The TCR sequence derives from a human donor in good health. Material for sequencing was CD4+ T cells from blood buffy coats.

CDR3 region: CASSGYGATDTQYF. DNA for the CDR3: TGTGCCAGCAGCGGTTACGGAGCAACAGATACGCAGTATTTT. The gene calls are TRBV9 and TRBJ2-3; D remains ambiguous. This CDR3 comprises 14 residues. Trimming removed 3 bases from V and 3 bases from J, with 11 bases in between. Germline CDR1 SGDLS, CDR2 YYNGEE.